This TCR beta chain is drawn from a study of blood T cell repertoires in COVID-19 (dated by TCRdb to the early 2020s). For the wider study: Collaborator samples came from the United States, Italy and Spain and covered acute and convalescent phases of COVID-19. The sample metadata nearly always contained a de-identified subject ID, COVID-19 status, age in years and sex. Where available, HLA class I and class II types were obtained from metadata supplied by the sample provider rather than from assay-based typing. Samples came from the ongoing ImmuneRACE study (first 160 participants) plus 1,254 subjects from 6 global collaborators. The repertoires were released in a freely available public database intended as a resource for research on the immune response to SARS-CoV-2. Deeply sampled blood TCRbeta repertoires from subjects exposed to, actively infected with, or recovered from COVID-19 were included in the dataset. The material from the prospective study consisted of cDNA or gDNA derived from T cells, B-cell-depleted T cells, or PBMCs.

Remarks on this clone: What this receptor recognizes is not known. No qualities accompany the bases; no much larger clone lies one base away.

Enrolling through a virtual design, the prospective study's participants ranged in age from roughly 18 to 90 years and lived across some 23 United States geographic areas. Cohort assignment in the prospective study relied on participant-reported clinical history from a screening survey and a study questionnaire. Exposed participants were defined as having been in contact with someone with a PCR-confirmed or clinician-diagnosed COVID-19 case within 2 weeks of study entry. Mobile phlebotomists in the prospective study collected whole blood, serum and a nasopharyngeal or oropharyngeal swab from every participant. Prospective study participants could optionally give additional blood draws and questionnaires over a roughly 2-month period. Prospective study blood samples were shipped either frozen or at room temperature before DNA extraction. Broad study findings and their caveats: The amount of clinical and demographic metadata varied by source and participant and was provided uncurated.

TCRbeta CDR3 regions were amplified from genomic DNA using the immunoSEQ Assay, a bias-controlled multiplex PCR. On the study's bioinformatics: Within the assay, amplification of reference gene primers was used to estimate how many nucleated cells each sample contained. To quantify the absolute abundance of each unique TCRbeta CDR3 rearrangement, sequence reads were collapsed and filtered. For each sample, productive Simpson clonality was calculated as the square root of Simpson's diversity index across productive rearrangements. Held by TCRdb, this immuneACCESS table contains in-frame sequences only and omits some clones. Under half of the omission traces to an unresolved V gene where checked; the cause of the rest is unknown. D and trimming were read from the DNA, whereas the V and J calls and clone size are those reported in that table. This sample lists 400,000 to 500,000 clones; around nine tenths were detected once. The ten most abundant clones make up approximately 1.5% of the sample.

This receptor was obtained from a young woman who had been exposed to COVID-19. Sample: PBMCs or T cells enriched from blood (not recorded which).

The CDR3 region: CASSRQGGSYEQYF. The nucleotide sequence reads as follows: TGTGCCAGCAGTAGACAGGGAGGATCCTACGAGCAGTACTTC. Recombination linked TRBV5-4 to TRBJ2-7; matching of 7 bases hints at TRBD1 as the D gene. The CDR3, from cysteine to phenylalanine, totals 14 residues. Only CDR3 DNA remains: 42 bases, in frame from the first base. Relative to germline, V is 5 bases shorter and J is 1 base shorter, with 13 bases between their ends. CDR1 and CDR2, looked up from the germline V gene (reference sequence), are SGHNT and YYREEE.